Listed below are T cell receptor beta chains from one sample, sequenced in a study of CD8 T cells in Susac syndrome. MiXCR was run by TCRdb on the immunoSEQ multiplex PCR reads, yielding one entry per CDR3 protein. The sample has fewer than 200,000 distinct CDR3 sequences, roughly 94% seen once; the top ten hold 0.12%. Specimen: CD4+ T cells from PBMCs. The receptors were gathered from a human donor with Susac syndrome. Each CDR3 is given with its conserved first and last residue.

j_gene	v_gene	CDR3aa
TRBJ2-2	TRBV29-1	CSVAFMTGSPGELFF
TRBJ1-6	TRBV20-1	CSASWGGTGNSPLHF
TRBJ1-4	TRBV12-5	CASGVGGNNEKLFF
TRBJ1-4	TRBV6-6	CASSRSTAATNEKLFF
TRBJ1-2	TRBV5-1	CASMTGTNHGYTF
TRBJ2-7	TRBV7-9	CASSPGTGSHEQYF
TRBJ2-7	TRBV5-6	CASSLSGQYSYEQYF
TRBJ2-1	TRBV2	CASSRTSGPYNEQFF
TRBJ2-1	TRBV7-2	CASSLGYLIEQFF
TRBJ1-2	TRBV20-1	CSASRANYGYTF
TRBJ2-3	TRBV20-1	CSATAEITDTQYF
TRBJ2-6	TRBV12-3/TRBV12-4	CASTLGGLSSGANVLTF
TRBJ1-6	TRBV9	CASSPRGFDSPLHF
TRBJ1-5	TRBV12-3/TRBV12-4	CASSTRGWGNQPQHF
TRBJ1-2	TRBV19	CASSIQTVGILWGYTF
TRBJ2-1	TRBV7-8	CASSFSNSNEQFF
TRBJ1-2	TRBV12-3/TRBV12-4	CASSQGLGGYTF
TRBJ1-2	TRBV4-2	CASSQSDRANYGYTF
TRBJ1-6	TRBV7-6	CASSLAAGNSPLHF
TRBJ1-1	TRBV12-5	CASGLVHGGGMYTEAFF
TRBJ2-6	TRBV2	CASQGRNSGANVLTF
TRBJ2-3	TRBV20-1	CSARKGQGVQYF
TRBJ2-1	TRBV5-1	CASSLGSQNNEQFF
TRBJ2-5	TRBV12-3/TRBV12-4	CASAGGQRETQYF
TRBJ2-7	TRBV11-2	CASSLESGIYEQYF
TRBJ2-5	TRBV5-1	CASSLSRAKETQYF
TRBJ1-6	TRBV2	CASRLDRGRRSPLHF
TRBJ2-1	TRBV7-6	CASSIRQGSHEQFF
TRBJ2-3	TRBV5-6	CASSWRTGLEDTQYF
TRBJ1-2	TRBV21-1	CASSHYEGAGGYTF
TRBJ2-7	TRBV16	CASSPRQGAHEQYF
TRBJ1-5	TRBV30	CAWSARGSSHNQPQHF
TRBJ1-3	TRBV28	CAQRILSGNTIYF
TRBJ1-1	TRBV20-1	CSASETDRRGTEAFF
TRBJ2-1	TRBV12-3/TRBV12-4	CASSENAPPHNEQFF
TRBJ2-5	TRBV2	CASSEGLETQYF
TRBJ2-5	TRBV3-1	CASSQDWAQETQYF
TRBJ2-4	TRBV3-1	CASSAAHLAKNIQYF
TRBJ2-7	TRBV7-8	CASSSYLDRDQLYEQYF
TRBJ2-1	TRBV19	CASKTDSNEQFF
TRBJ1-1	TRBV20-1	CSANSDKTEAFF
TRBJ2-1	TRBV7-3	CASSLRTLEGEQFF
TRBJ1-4	TRBV20-1	CSAKGQDNEKLFF
TRBJ2-5	TRBV20-1	CSASPDGGSKTQYF
TRBJ2-1	TRBV29-1	CSVSGTESSYNEQFF
TRBJ2-3	TRBV7-2	CASSLDFTDTQYF
TRBJ2-2	TRBV18	CASSPRRDRGAGELFF
TRBJ1-2	TRBV29-1	CSVDGGGSNYGYTF
TRBJ2-1	TRBV6-2/TRBV6-3	CASSLRQGAYNEQFF
TRBJ1-1	TRBV11-1	CASSRRTDLGAFF
TRBJ2-5	TRBV29-1	CSVGSGGTTGEETQYF
TRBJ2-7	TRBV4-2	CASSHHREKRQGHEQYF
TRBJ1-6	TRBV5-6	CASSLKGTLNSPLHF
TRBJ2-1	TRBV6-5	CASSRGQGDEQFF
TRBJ2-7	TRBV3-1	CASSLLDEQYF
TRBJ2-7	TRBV18	CASSPLPNSYEQYF